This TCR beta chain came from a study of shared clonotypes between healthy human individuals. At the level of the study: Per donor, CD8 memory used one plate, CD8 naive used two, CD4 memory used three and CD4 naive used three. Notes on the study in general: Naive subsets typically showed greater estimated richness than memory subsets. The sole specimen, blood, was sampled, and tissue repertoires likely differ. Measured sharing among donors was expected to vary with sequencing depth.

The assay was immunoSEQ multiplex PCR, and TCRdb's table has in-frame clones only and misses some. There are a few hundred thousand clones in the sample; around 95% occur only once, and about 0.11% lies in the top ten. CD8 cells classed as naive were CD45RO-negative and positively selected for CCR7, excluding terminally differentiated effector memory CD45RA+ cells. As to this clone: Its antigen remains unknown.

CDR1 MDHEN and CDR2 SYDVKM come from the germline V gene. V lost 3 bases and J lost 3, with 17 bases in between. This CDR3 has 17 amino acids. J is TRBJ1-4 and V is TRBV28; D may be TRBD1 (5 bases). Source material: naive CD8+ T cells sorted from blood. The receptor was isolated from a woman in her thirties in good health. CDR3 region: CASSFSPGGEANEKLFF. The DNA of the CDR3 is TGTGCCAGCAGTTTCTCCCCGGGAGGGGAAGCTAATGAAAAACTGTTTTTT.